This paragraph reports one T cell receptor (beta chain). Its antigen remains unknown. The data were taken from a study of vaccination and CD4 T cells after COVID-19. Cultured CD4+ T cell DNA underwent sequencing with the Oncomine TCR Beta short-read assay. TCRdb recomputed calls from the PCR reads with MiXCR, one row per CDR3 protein. The profile shows around 20,000 distinct CDR3 sequences, 45% to 50% of them singletons. Treatment noted: roughly ten-day PBMC culture with coronavirus spike peptide pools or control peptides (ViraFEST assay). Germline CDR1 is MRHNA and CDR2 is SNTAGT. The CDR3 has 16 residues. With 3 bases clipped from V and 2 bases from J, the junction kept 5 bases outside the gene matches.

This sequence joins TRBV6-4 and TRBJ2-3; 10 positions match TRBD2. Sequencing was done on a sample of cultured CD4+ T cells from blood. This clonotype was sampled from a human donor with COVID-19. Here the CDR3 reads CASSEEAGGPTDTQYF. The CDR3 DNA sequence: TGTGCCAGCAGTGAGGAAGCGGGGGGGCCCACAGATACGCAGTATTTT.